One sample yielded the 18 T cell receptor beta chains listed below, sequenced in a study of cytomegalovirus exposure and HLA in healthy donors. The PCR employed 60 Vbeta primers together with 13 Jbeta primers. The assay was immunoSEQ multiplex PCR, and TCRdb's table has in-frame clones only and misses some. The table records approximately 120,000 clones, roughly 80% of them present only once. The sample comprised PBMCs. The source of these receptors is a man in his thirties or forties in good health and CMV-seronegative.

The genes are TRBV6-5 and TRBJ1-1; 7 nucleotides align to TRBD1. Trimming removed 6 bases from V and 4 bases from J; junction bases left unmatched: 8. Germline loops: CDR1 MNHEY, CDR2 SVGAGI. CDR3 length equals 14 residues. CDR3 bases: TGTGCCAGCAGAAACCCGACAGGGACCACTGAAGCTTTCTTT. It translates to CASRNPTGTTEAFF.

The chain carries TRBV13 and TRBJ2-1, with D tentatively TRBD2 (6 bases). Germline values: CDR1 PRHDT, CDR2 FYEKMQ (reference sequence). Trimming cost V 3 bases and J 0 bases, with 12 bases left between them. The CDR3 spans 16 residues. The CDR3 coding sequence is TGTGCCAGCAGCTTCCCGGCGGGAAGCTCCTACAATGAGCAGTTCTTC. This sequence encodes CASSFPAGSSYNEQFF.

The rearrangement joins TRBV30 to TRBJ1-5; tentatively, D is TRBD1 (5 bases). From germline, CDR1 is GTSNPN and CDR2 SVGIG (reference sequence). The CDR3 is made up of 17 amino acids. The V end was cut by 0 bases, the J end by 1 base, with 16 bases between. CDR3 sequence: CAWSVNLWGVSNQPQHF. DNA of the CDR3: TGTGCCTGGAGTGTTAATTTGTGGGGGGTGAGCAATCAGCCCCAGCATTTT.

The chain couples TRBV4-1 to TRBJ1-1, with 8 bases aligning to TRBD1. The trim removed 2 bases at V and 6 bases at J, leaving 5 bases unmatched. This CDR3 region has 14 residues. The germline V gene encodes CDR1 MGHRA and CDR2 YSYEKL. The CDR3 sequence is CASSQSDREAEAFF. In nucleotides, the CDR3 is TGCGCCAGCAGCCAATCGGACAGGGAGGCTGAAGCTTTCTTT.

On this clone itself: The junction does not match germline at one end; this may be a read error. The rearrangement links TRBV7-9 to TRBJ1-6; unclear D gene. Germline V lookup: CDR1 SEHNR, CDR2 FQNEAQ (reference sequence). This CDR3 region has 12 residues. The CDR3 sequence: CSSSLPFSPLHF. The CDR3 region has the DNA TGTTCCAGCAGCTTACCCTTTTCACCCCTCCACTTT.

The CDR3 region is CASSGTGFSGNTIYF. CDR3 nucleotide sequence: TGTGCCAGCAGTGGTACAGGGTTCTCTGGAAACACCATATATTTT. This chain links TRBV6-5 with TRBJ1-3; a possible D gene is TRBD1 (6 bases). CDR1 is MNHEY, CDR2 SVGAGI, per germline. The CDR3 has 15 amino acids. Trimming left V 5 bases short and J 0 bases short, with 11 bases between.

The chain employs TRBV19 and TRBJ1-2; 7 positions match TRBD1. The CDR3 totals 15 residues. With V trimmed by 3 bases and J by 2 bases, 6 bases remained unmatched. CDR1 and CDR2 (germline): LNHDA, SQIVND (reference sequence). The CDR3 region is CASSIRGQPNYGYTF. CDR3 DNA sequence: TGTGCCAGTAGTATCCGGGGACAGCCGAACTATGGCTACACCTTC.

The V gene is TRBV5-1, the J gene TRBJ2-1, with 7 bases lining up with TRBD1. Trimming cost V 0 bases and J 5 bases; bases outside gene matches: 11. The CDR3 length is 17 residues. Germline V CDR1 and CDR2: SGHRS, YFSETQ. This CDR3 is CASSLEYRDRWNNEQFF. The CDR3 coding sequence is TGCGCCAGCAGCTTGGAATACCGGGACAGATGGAACAATGAGCAGTTCTTC.

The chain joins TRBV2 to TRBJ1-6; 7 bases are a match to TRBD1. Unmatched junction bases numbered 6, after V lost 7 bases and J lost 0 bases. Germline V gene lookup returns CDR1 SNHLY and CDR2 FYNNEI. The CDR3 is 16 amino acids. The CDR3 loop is CASTVTGSSYNSPLHF. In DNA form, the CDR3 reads TGTGCCAGCACTGTGACAGGGAGCTCCTATAATTCACCCCTCCACTTT.

CDR3 amino acids: CASVRGKSYGYTF. In DNA, the CDR3 is TGTGCCAGTGTGAGGGGGAAAAGCTATGGCTACACCTTC. The chain combines TRBV19 with TRBJ1-2; a possible D gene is TRBD1 (6 bases). CDR1 is LNHDA, CDR2 SQIVND, per germline (reference sequence). V dropped 8 bases and J dropped 4 bases, with 14 bases sitting between them. There are 13 residues in the CDR3.

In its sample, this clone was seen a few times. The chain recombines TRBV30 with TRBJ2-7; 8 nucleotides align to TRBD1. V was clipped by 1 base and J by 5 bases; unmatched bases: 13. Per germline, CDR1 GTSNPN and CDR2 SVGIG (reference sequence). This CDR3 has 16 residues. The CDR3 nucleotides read TGTGCCTGGAGTGCCCTTGGGCTGGACAGGGTACACGAGCAGTACTTC. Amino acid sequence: CAWSALGLDRVHEQYF. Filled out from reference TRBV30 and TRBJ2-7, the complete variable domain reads SQTIHQWPATLVQPVGSPLSLECTVEGTSNPNLYWYRQAAGRGLQLLFYSVGIGQISSEVPQNLSASRPQDRQFILSSKKLLLSDSGFYLCAWSALGLDRVHEQYFGPGTRLTVT.

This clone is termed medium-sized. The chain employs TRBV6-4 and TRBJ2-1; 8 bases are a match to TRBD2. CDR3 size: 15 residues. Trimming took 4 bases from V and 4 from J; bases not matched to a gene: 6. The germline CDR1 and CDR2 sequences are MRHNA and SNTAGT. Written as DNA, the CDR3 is TGTGCCAGCAGTGCTTCAGCGGGGGATTACAATGAGCAGTTCTTC. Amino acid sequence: CASSASAGDYNEQFF.

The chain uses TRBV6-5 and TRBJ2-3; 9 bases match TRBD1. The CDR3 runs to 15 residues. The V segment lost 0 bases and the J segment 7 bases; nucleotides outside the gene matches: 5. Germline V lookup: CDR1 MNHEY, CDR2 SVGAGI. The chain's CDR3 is CASSYSDRGSNTQYF. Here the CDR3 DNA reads TGTGCCAGCAGTTACTCGGACAGGGGAAGTAATACGCAGTATTTT.

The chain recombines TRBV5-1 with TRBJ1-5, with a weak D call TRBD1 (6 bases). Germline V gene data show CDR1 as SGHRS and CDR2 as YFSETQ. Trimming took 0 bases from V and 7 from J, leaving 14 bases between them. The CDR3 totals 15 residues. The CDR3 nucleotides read TGCGCCAGCAGCTTGGAGGCAGGGGTTTACCAGCCCCAGCATTTT. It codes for CASSLEAGVYQPQHF.

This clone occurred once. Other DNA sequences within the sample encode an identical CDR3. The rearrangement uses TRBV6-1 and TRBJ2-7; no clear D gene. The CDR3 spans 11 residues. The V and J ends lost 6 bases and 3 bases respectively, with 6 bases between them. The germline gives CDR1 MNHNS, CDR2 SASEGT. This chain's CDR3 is CASSNSYEQYF. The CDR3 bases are TGTGCCAGCAGCAACAGCTACGAGCAGTACTTC.

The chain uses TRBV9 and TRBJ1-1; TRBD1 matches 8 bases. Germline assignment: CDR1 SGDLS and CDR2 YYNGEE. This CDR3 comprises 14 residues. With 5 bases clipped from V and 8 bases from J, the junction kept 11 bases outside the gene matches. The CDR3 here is CASSVYDRGGEAFF. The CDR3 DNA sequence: TGTGCCAGCAGTGTTTATGACAGGGGCGGCGAAGCTTTCTTT.

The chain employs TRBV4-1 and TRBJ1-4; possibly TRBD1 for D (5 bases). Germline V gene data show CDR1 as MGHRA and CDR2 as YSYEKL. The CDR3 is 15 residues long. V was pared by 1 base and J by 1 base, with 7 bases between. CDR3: CASSQGGRTNEKLFF. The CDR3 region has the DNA TGCGCCAGCAGCCAAGGGGGCAGAACTAATGAAAAACTGTTTTTT.

The CDR3 sequence: CATSRIAGGVTDTQYF. CDR3 nucleotides: TGTGCCACCAGCAGAATAGCGGGTGGGGTCACAGATACGCAGTATTTT. The J gene is TRBJ2-3, the V gene TRBV15; TRBD2 matches 7 bases. The J segment lost 2 bases and the V segment lost 2 bases, leaving 7 bases of the junction unmatched. The CDR3 runs 16 residues. Germline V gene data show CDR1 as LNHNV and CDR2 as YYDKDF (reference sequence).